In its sample, the clone carrying this T cell receptor (beta chain) was seen many times. The table came from immunoSEQ multiplex PCR; TCRdb's copy has only in-frame clones and leaves some out. The profile covers roughly 52,000 clones, with roughly 53% appearing a single time and about 31% taken by the ten largest. This sample was included in a study of cytotoxic CD8 clonotypes in ibrutinib-treated CLL. Study in general: Recorded responses included approximately 25 partial and 2 complete; following median about 68 months, approximately 14 stayed remitted and roughly twelve progressed.

The CDR3 extends over 13 amino acids. CDR1 is LNHDA, CDR2 SQIVND, per germline (reference sequence). The ends were cut back, 6 bases at V and 4 bases at J, with 12 bases in the middle. This chain connects TRBV19 to TRBJ1-1, with unresolved D. The origin of this receptor is a human donor with chronic lymphocytic leukemia. The material was PBMCs, obtained after 12 months of ibrutinib treatment. Written as DNA, the CDR3 is TGTGCCAGTAGCCGTGGGTTTGTCACTGAAGCTTTCTTT. It is translated as CASSRGFVTEAFF.